This T cell receptor beta chain was captured in a study of CD8 T cells in ankylosing spondylitis. Broader study findings: Ankylosing spondylitis blood seemed to carry a telltale TCR beta motif made of about 8 highly homologous variants. With a CD8+ phenotype, disease-linked clones were relatively rare in peripheral blood.

Quantitative 5'-RACE with molecular barcodes was used to make the TCR beta libraries. TCRdb independently ran MiXCR on the 5' RACE reads; one entry per CDR3 protein. The sample shows around 210,000 distinct CDR3 sequences, roughly 8.2% of them seen only once. This clonotype has at least ten counts. Its antigen remains unknown. This CDR3 contains 12 residues. The germline V gene has CDR1 MDHEN and CDR2 SYDVKM. Trimming shortened V by 2 bases and J by 9 bases, and 10 bases separated the two germline ends. What was sequenced was blood, either unsorted or a sorted T cell fraction (not recorded which). The clonotype was recovered from a female donor with ankylosing spondylitis or in good health (not recorded which). The rearrangement joins TRBV28 to TRBJ1-1; D gene ambiguous. This CDR3 is CASSLVRGKAFF. Here the CDR3 DNA reads TGTGCCAGCAGTTTAGTCCGGGGAAAAGCTTTCTTT.